This T cell receptor (beta chain) comes out of a study of blood T cells in healthy people across ages. Findings and limits, study-wide: PBMC samples, being unsorted, prevented any conclusive comparison of naive and antigen-experienced cells.

Using a J-beta primer mix together with a sample-barcoded 5' primer, a second PCR was run for roughly 6 to 12 cycles. TCRdb re-derived calls from the 5' RACE reads in MiXCR, one entry per CDR3 protein. Counted here are hundreds of thousands of distinct CDR3 sequences, 24% occurring once; the ten biggest clones make up 8.7%. The germline V and J ends were trimmed by 4 bases and 2 bases, with 9 bases remaining between them. The CDR3 covers 13 residues. This clonotype has only a few counts. What it recognizes is unknown. These same data were also listed under a study on T cells of mothers and their children.

The sequencing sample was made of blood. The chain uses TRBV12-3 or TRBV12-4 and TRBJ2-7, with D tentatively TRBD1 (6 bases). The TCR was taken from a boy between 10 and 17 years old in good health. The CDR3: CASSSGATYEQYF. DNA of the CDR3: TGTGCCAGCAGTTCAGGGGCGACCTACGAGCAGTACTTC.